One sample yielded the 27 T cell receptor beta chains listed below, sequenced in a study of T cell repertoires in ileal Crohn's disease. Documented time point: neoterminal ileum biopsy at postoperative endoscopy, about 6 months after surgery. Profiled with immunoSEQ multiplex PCR; TCRdb holds only in-frame clones, not every one. The sample carries tens of thousands of clones, roughly nine tenths recorded once. Sequenced input: ileal tissue. These receptors all come from an adult with Crohn's disease.

The rearrangement uses TRBV9 and TRBJ1-1; D gene uncertain. This CDR3 is 14 amino acids long. Looked up from germline, CDR1 is SGDLS and CDR2 is YYNGEE. V was trimmed by 0 bases and J by 1 base, leaving 7 bases between them. The CDR3 DNA reads as TGTGCCAGCAGCGTAGTCCGGAGGAACACTGAAGCTTTCTTT. It translates to CASSVVRRNTEAFF.

This clone has a handful of counts. This chain connects TRBV5-6 to TRBJ1-4; D possibly corresponds to TRBD1 (6 bases). This CDR3 region has 14 residues. The V gene's germline CDR1 is SGHDT and CDR2 YYEEEE. Trimming took 4 bases from V and 7 from J, leaving 14 bases between them. This chain's CDR3 is CASSVGARSEKLFF. The CDR3, as DNA: TGTGCCAGCAGCGTGGGGGCGCGCAGTGAAAAACTGTTTTTT.

The gene calls are TRBV5-5 and TRBJ1-1, with TRBD1 matching 8 bases. The germline gives CDR1 SGHKS, CDR2 YYEKEE (reference sequence). The CDR3 runs 16 residues. V lost 1 base and J lost 10; bases outside the gene matches: 15. The CDR3 here is CASSLLLLGQGAGAFF. In DNA, the CDR3 is TGTGCCAGCAGCTTGTTGCTCTTGGGGCAGGGGGCAGGAGCTTTCTTT. The full variable domain, in which reference TRBV5-5 and TRBJ1-1 provide the parts outside the CDR3, is DAGVTQSPTHLIKTRGQQVTLRCSPISGHKSVSWYQQVLGQGPQFIFQYYEKEERGRGNFPDRFSARQFPNYSSELNVNALLLGDSALYLCASSLLLLGQGAGAFFGQGTRLTVV.

The gene calls are TRBV5-8 and TRBJ2-7; 7 bases agree with TRBD1. The V gene's germline CDR1 is SGHTS and CDR2 YDEGEE. CDR3 size: 13 residues. With 1 base clipped from V and 5 bases from J, the junction kept 3 bases outside the gene matches. The CDR3 DNA follows: TGTGCCAGCAGCTTGTACGGGACAGACGAGCAGTACGTC. It is translated as CASSLYGTDEQYV.

The chain has TRBV2 and TRBJ2-3; 13 positions agree with TRBD2. Germline V lookup: CDR1 SNHLY, CDR2 FYNNEI. The CDR3 runs 15 residues. The trim removed 4 bases at V and 6 bases at J, leaving 4 bases unmatched. CDR3 residues: CASSVLAGGPDTQYF. The CDR3 DNA follows: TGTGCCAGCAGTGTACTAGCGGGGGGGCCGGATACGCAGTATTTT. Variable domain in full (rest from reference TRBV2 and TRBJ2-3): EPEVTQTPSHQVTQMGQEVILRCVPISNHLYFYWYRQILGQKVEFLVSFYNNEISEKSEIFDDQFSVERPDGSNFTLKIRSTKLEDSAMYFCASSVLAGGPDTQYFGPGTRLTVL.

The genes are TRBV7-3 and TRBJ2-7, with 10 bases matching TRBD1. Germline V lookup: CDR1 SGHTA, CDR2 FQGTGA. The CDR3 is 14 residues long. Germline trimming cut 5 bases from V and 2 bases from J; bases unmatched to any gene: 3. CDR3 sequence (DNA): TGTGCCAGCAGCCTGACAGGGGGCGCCTACGAGCAGTACTTC. It specifies CASSLTGGAYEQYF.

The chain uses TRBV2 and TRBJ1-5, with 7 bases identical to TRBD1. Trimming removed 7 bases from V and 5 bases from J; junction bases left unmatched: 8. This CDR3 contains 14 residues. Germline lookup yields CDR1 SNHLY and CDR2 FYNNEI. CDR3 DNA sequence: TGTGCCAGCAAAGTGACAGGGCAGTATCAGCCCCAGCATTTT. Translated: CASKVTGQYQPQHF.

This chain links TRBV14 with TRBJ2-1; TRBD2 matches 9 bases. The CDR3 is 16 residues long. The V gene's germline CDR1 is SGHDN and CDR2 FVKESK. Trimming took 3 bases from V and 8 from J; bases not matched to a gene: 11. CDR3 DNA: TGTGCCAGCAGCCAGCTAAGCGGGGGGCCTCGGGATGAGCAGTTCTTC. Its translation: CASSQLSGGPRDEQFF.

This rearrangement joins TRBV28 to TRBJ1-2; D is perhaps TRBD1 (6 bases). The V and J ends lost 8 bases and 2 bases respectively, with 15 bases between them. Per the germline V gene, CDR1 is MDHEN and CDR2 is SYDVKM. This CDR3 comprises 14 residues. The CDR3 here is CASGQGLKNYGYTF. In nucleotides, the CDR3 is TGTGCCAGCGGGCAGGGGTTGAAAAACTATGGCTACACCTTC.

The J gene is TRBJ1-4, the V gene TRBV5-1, with unresolved D. This CDR3 has 16 amino acids. V was trimmed by 0 bases and J by 8 bases, leaving 17 bases between them. Germline lookup yields CDR1 SGHRS and CDR2 YFSETQ. The CDR3 sequence: CASSLDGNSGGEKLFF. CDR3 coding DNA: TGCGCCAGCAGCTTGGATGGGAATTCGGGAGGCGAAAAACTGTTTTTT.

In this sample, this clone turned up once. The chain joins TRBV7-6 to TRBJ2-7; 9 bases are shared with TRBD1. The junction had 7 bases not matched to a gene; V was cut back by 5 bases and J by 5 bases. The CDR3 sequence is 14 residues long. CDR1 SGHVS and CDR2 FNYEAQ come from the germline V gene. Here the CDR3 reads CASSLGTGRNEQYF. In DNA, the CDR3 is TGTGCCAGCAGCCTGGGGACAGGGCGAAACGAGCAGTACTTC.

The chain combines TRBV15 with TRBJ2-1, with TRBD2 identical over 11 bases. Trimming at V came to 6 bases and at J to 5 bases, leaving 0 bases not matched to a gene. Germline CDR1 is LNHNV and CDR2 is YYDKDF (reference sequence). CDR3 length equals 13 residues. As DNA, the CDR3 is TGTGCCACCAGACTAGCGGGGGACAATGAGCAGTTCTTC. This gives the protein CATRLAGDNEQFF.

J is TRBJ1-2 and V is TRBV5-6; D may be TRBD1 (5 bases). The CDR3 has 14 amino acids. Trimming took off 0 bases at V and 3 bases at J, with 9 bases between the two ends. Germline loops: CDR1 SGHDT, CDR2 YYEEEE. The CDR3 loop reads CASSLAGHYYGYTF. DNA for the CDR3: TGTGCCAGCAGCTTGGCCGGACACTACTATGGCTACACCTTC.

The chain joins TRBV30 to TRBJ2-7; D might be TRBD2 (5 bases). Germline V lookup: CDR1 GTSNPN, CDR2 SVGIG (reference sequence). The CDR3 loop spans 13 amino acids. The V and J ends lost 3 bases and 6 bases respectively, with 15 bases between them. CDR3 nucleotides: TGTGCCTGGAGGGTGGAGGTCTGGGGCGAGCAGTACTTC. It yields the protein CAWRVEVWGEQYF.

This clone has only a few counts. V usage is TRBV5-1 and J usage is TRBJ2-3, with D perhaps matching TRBD2 (6 bases). This CDR3 is 14 amino acids long. Germline V gene sequence: CDR1 SGHRS, CDR2 YFSETQ. The ends were cut back, 5 bases at V and 2 bases at J, with 12 bases in the middle. CDR3 region: CASRSGETTDTQYF. The CDR3 nucleotides read TGCGCCAGCAGGTCGGGGGAGACCACAGATACGCAGTATTTT. Full variable domain (rest looked up from reference TRBV5-1 and TRBJ2-3): KAGVTQTPRYLIKTRGQQVTLSCSPISGHRSVSWYQQTPGQGLQFLFEYFSETQRNKGNFPGRFSGRQFSNSRSEMNVSTLELGDSALYLCASRSGETTDTQYFGPGTRLTVL.

This clone was detected only once. The rearrangement uses TRBV15 and TRBJ2-3, with 8 nucleotides matching TRBD1. The trim removed 1 base at V and 4 bases at J, leaving 7 bases unmatched. CDR3 length: 16 residues. Germline CDR1 and CDR2: LNHNV and YYDKDF (reference sequence). The DNA for the CDR3 is TGTGCCACCAGCAGAGGCCAGGGGGCCAGGTCAGATACGCAGTATTTT. It translates to CATSRGQGARSDTQYF. Using reference TRBV15 and TRBJ2-3 for the parts outside the CDR3, the full variable domain is DAMVIQNPRYQVTQFGKPVTLSCSQTLNHNVMYWYQQKSSQAPKLLFHYYDKDFNNEADTPDNFQSRRPNTSFCFLDIRSPGLGDTAMYLCATSRGQGARSDTQYFGPGTRLTVL.

This clone appeared a single time. The rearrangement uses TRBV5-1 and TRBJ1-1; D remains ambiguous. V lost 0 bases to trimming and J lost 1 base, with 7 bases between them. CDR1 and CDR2 from the germline V gene are SGHRS and YFSETQ. The CDR3 is 14 amino acids. The CDR3 DNA reads as TGCGCCAGCAGCTTGGTAGCCGGGAACACTGAAGCTTTCTTT. Residues: CASSLVAGNTEAFF.

This clone was seen more than once but under ten times. The chain employs TRBV19 and TRBJ1-2, with 9 positions matching TRBD1. This CDR3 has 12 amino acids. V gave up 5 bases and J gave up 8 bases; unmatched junction bases: 3. Germline V gives CDR1 LNHDA, CDR2 SQIVND (reference sequence). The CDR3 region is CASSPDRGGYTF. The CDR3 DNA reads as TGTGCCAGTAGTCCGGACAGGGGAGGCTACACCTTC.

This chain joins TRBV7-2 and TRBJ1-5; no definite D call. V lost 3 bases and J lost 2, with 11 bases in between. Germline V gives CDR1 SGHTA, CDR2 FQGNSA. This CDR3 is 15 amino acids long. CDR3 DNA: TGTGCCAGCAGCTTTCTCCAGGTGGGCAATCAGCCCCAGCATTTT. This encodes CASSFLQVGNQPQHF.

This clone was seen just once. The chain recombines TRBV19 with TRBJ2-5; 10 bases agree with TRBD2. The CDR3 is 14 residues long. Germline V lookup: CDR1 LNHDA, CDR2 SQIVND (reference sequence). J gave up 1 base and V 6 bases, and 2 bases lay outside the gene matches. This chain's CDR3 is CASRKRGGQETQYF. CDR3 in DNA: TGTGCCAGTAGGAAGCGGGGGGGCCAAGAGACCCAGTACTTC.

V and J are TRBV7-3 and TRBJ2-7; tentatively, D is TRBD1 (5 bases). CDR3 length equals 15 residues. CDR1 is SGHTA, CDR2 FQGTGA, per germline. Trimming stripped 2 bases from V and 0 bases from J, with 11 bases between. As DNA, the CDR3 is TGTGCCAGCAGCTTATCTCAGGGCCGCTCCTACGAGCAGTACTTC. This gives the protein CASSLSQGRSYEQYF. The full variable domain, in which reference TRBV7-3 and TRBJ2-7 provide the parts outside the CDR3, is GAGVSQTPSNKVTEKGKYVELRCDPISGHTALYWYRQSLGQGPEFLIYFQGTGAADDSGLPNDRFFAVRPEGSVSTLKIQRTERGDSAVYLCASSLSQGRSYEQYFGPGTRLTVT.

The chain carries TRBV29-1 and TRBJ2-7; 8 nucleotides agree with TRBD1. The CDR3 sequence is 13 residues long. Unmatched junction bases numbered 7, after V lost 5 bases and J lost 4 bases. CDR1 and CDR2 from the germline V gene are SQVTM and ANQGSEA. Here the CDR3 reads CSVSPGGTYEQYF. CDR3 DNA: TGCAGCGTTTCGCCAGGGGGCACTTACGAGCAGTACTTC.

The rearrangement uses TRBV7-9 and TRBJ2-7; 7 nucleotides agree with TRBD1. Losses at the gene ends were 5 bases for V and 4 bases for J; bases not matched to a gene: 17. Germline V gene lookup returns CDR1 SEHNR and CDR2 FQNEAQ (reference sequence). This CDR3 region has 17 residues. CDR3 coding DNA: TGTGCCAGCAGCATTCTTCCTCACGGGACAGTACCTTACGAGCAGTACTTC. Encoded protein: CASSILPHGTVPYEQYF.

V and J are TRBV5-6 and TRBJ1-5; perhaps TRBD1 as D (6 bases). V shed 3 bases and J shed 7 bases, with 17 bases lying between them. CDR1 and CDR2 from the germline V gene are SGHDT and YYEEEE. The CDR3 has 15 residues. The CDR3 DNA is TGTGCCAGCAGCTACTCAGGGGAACTGGAGCAGCCCCAGCATTTT. Residues: CASSYSGELEQPQHF.

The V gene is TRBV27, the J gene TRBJ1-1; weak D call: TRBD1 (5 bases). The CDR3 covers 11 residues. Between the trimmed V and J ends, which lost 3 bases and 8 bases, there was a span of 7 bases. Germline V gives CDR1 MNHEY, CDR2 SMNVEV (reference sequence). CDR3 residues: CASSFRGEAFF. The CDR3 DNA reads TGTGCCAGCAGTTTCCGGGGGGAAGCTTTCTTT.

The genes are TRBV7-2 and TRBJ1-4, with a tentative D call TRBD1 (6 bases). Germline loops: CDR1 SGHTA, CDR2 FQGNSA. Deletions cut 5 bases from V and 5 bases from J, with 12 bases between. The CDR3 contains 14 residues. The CDR3 loop reads CASSRQVPNEKLFF. DNA of the CDR3: TGTGCCAGCAGCAGACAGGTCCCGAATGAAAAACTGTTTTTT.

The gene calls are TRBV18 and TRBJ2-1; D is unclear. The CDR3 covers 14 residues. Germline V CDR1 and CDR2: KGHSH, LQKENI. V shed 2 bases and J shed 2 bases, with 7 bases lying between them. The CDR3 reads CASSPGSAYNEQFF. In nucleotides, the CDR3 is TGTGCCAGCTCACCAGGCAGTGCCTACAATGAGCAGTTCTTC.